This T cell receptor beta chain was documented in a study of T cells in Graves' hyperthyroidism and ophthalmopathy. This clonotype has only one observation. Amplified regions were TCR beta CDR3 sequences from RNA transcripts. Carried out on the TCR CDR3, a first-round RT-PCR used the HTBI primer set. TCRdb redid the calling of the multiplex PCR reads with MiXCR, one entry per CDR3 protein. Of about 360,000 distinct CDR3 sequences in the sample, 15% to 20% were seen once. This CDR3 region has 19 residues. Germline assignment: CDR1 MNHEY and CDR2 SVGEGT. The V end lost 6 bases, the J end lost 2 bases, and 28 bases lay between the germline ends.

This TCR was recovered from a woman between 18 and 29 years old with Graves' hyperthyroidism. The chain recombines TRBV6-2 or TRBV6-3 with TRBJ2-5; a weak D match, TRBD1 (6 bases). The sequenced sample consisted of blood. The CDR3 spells CASRSGGGRYRAKQETQYF. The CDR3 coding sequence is TGTGCCAGCAGATCGGGTGGGGGCCGTTATCGAGCTAAGCAAGAGACCCAGTACTTC.